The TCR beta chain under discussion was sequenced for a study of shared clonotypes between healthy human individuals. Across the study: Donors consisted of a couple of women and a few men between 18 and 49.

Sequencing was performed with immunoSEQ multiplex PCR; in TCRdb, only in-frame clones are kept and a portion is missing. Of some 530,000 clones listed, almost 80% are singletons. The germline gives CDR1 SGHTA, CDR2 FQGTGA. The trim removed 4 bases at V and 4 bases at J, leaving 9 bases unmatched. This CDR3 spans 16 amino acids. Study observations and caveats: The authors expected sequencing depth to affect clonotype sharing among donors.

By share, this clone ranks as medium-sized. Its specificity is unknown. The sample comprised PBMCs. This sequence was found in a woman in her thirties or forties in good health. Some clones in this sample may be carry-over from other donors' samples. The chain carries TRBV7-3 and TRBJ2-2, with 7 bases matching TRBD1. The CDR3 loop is CASSSTGFASTGELFF. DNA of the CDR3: TGTGCCAGCAGCTCGACAGGGTTTGCATCCACCGGGGAGCTGTTTTTT.